Given below is one T cell receptor beta chain in context. The sample is drawn from a study of cytomegalovirus exposure and HLA in healthy donors. TCRdb's table, derived via immunoSEQ multiplex PCR, lists solely in-frame clones and lacks some. The sample has under 200,000 clones, 65% to 90% seen once; the top ten hold 2% to 2.5%. The length of the CDR3 is 15 residues. Deletions cut 0 bases from V and 0 bases from J, with 9 bases between. Germline CDR1 and CDR2: LGHNA and YSLEER. The rearrangement joins TRBV4-3 to TRBJ2-7; possible D gene TRBD2, 5 bases. Material: PBMCs. This clonotype originated in a woman between 18 and 29 years old in good health and CMV-seronegative. As DNA, the CDR3 is TGCGCCAGCAGCCAAGAAAGGGAGCTCTCCTACGAGCAGTACTTC. Amino acids: CASSQERELSYEQYF.